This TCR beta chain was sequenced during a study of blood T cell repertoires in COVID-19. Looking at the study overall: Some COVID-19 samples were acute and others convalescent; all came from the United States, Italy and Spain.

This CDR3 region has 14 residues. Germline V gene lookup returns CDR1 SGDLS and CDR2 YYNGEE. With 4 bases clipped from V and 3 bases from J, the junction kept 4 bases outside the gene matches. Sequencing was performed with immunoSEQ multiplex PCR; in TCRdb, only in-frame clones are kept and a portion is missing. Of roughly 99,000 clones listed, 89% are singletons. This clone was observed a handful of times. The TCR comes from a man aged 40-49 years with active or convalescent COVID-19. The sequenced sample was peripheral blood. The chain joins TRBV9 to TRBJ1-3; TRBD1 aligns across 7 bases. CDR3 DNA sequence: TGTGCCAGCAGCCCCAGGGGGGATGGAAACACCATATATTTT. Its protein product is CASSPRGDGNTIYF.